Listed below are T cell receptor beta chains from one sample, sequenced in a study of radiotherapy plus CTLA-4 blockade in lung cancer. This table comes from immunoSEQ multiplex PCR, and its TCRdb copy is limited to in-frame clones, with some not included. The sample shows about 31,000 clones, over 60% of them seen only once. Sequencing used peripheral blood, obtained from a patient treated with radiotherapy plus ipilimumab. These receptors all come from a human donor with non-small cell lung cancer whose response to radiotherapy plus ipilimumab could not be evaluated. The CDR3 runs from the conserved cysteine through the conserved F or W. A D gene is named only where the DNA matches it firmly. Clone size, where shown, is once, few, many, or a class for clones that have expanded.

>TRBJ2-1|-|-|TRBV6-4
CASSDPSRSDEQFF
TGTGCCAGCAGTGATCCTAGTAGAAGTGATGAGCAGTTCTTC
>TRBJ2-5|-|-|TRBV7-6
CASILDPAGETQYF
TGTGCCAGCATTCTCGATCCGGCGGGAGAGACCCAGTACTTC
>TRBJ1-2|once|-|TRBV28
CASSQPRRGPDYNYGYTF
TGTGCCAGCAGTCAACCTCGCAGGGGACCAGACTATAACTATGGCTACACCTTC
>TRBJ2-2|-|TRBD2|TRBV5-5
CASRPRGGVYTGELFF
TGTGCCAGCAGGCCCCGGGGGGGCGTGTACACCGGGGAGCTGTTTTTT
>TRBJ1-3|-|-|TRBV7-9
CASSLADTGSGNTIYF
TGTGCCAGCAGCTTGGCCGATACAGGCTCTGGAAACACCATATATTTT
>TRBJ2-5|-|TRBD1|TRBV6-5
CASSTGGWETRYF
TGTGCCAGCAGTACAGGGGGCTGGGAGACCCGGTACTTC
>TRBJ1-1|-|TRBD1|TRBV9
CASSAGTGWTEAFF
TGTGCCAGCAGCGCCGGGACAGGGTGGACTGAAGCTTTCTTT
>TRBJ2-5|few|TRBD1|TRBV7-6
CASSSATGGRETQYF
TGTGCCAGCAGCTCGGCAACAGGGGGTCGAGAGACCCAGTACTTC
>TRBJ2-1|-|TRBD2|TRBV9
CASSVLSGRAVMNEQFF
TGTGCCAGCAGCGTATTAAGTGGGAGGGCCGTGATGAATGAGCAGTTCTTC
>TRBJ2-7|-|TRBD2|TRBV9
CASSVGLAVYEQYF
TGTGCCAGCAGCGTAGGACTAGCGGTATACGAGCAGTACTTC
>TRBJ2-6|-|-|TRBV5-6
CASSLGLMSSGANVLTF
TGTGCCAGCAGCTTGGGACTCATGAGCTCTGGGGCCAACGTCCTGACTTTC
>TRBJ1-1|few|-|TRBV11-2
CASSLEFGKMNTEAFF
TGTGCCAGCAGCTTAGAATTCGGTAAAATGAACACTGAAGCTTTCTTT
>TRBJ1-3|few|TRBD1|TRBV18
CASSAPGQGTGNTIYF
TGTGCCAGCTCCGCGCCGGGACAGGGGACTGGAAACACCATATATTTT
>TRBJ2-3|-|-|TRBV5-8
CASSSVDDTQYF
TGTGCCAGCAGCTCCGTAGATGATACGCAGTATTTT
>TRBJ2-7|few|-|TRBV27
CASSTPDRFSYEQYF
TGTGCCAGCAGCACACCGGACAGATTCTCCTACGAGCAGTACTTC
>TRBJ1-4|once|-|TRBV18
CASSPPGAGGEEKLFF
TGTGCCAGCTCACCCCCAGGGGCCGGGGGGGAAGAAAAACTGTTTTTT
>TRBJ2-4|-|TRBD1|TRBV15
CATSRELGDREPKNIQYF
TGTGCCACCAGCAGAGAGTTAGGAGACAGGGAACCCAAAAACATTCAGTACTTC
>TRBJ2-7|-|TRBD1|TRBV5-3
CARSLDRAQRSYEQYF
TGTGCCAGAAGCTTAGACAGGGCTCAACGATCCTACGAGCAGTACTTC
>TRBJ1-5|-|-|TRBV30
CAWRRQSDQPQHF
TGTGCCTGGAGGAGGCAGTCAGATCAGCCCCAGCATTTT
>TRBJ2-7|-|-|TRBV27
CASSFLARGTYEQYF
TGTGCCAGCAGTTTTTTGGCAAGGGGGACCTACGAGCAGTACTTC
>TRBJ1-3|-|-|TRBV12-5
CASDRVDGNTIYF
TGTGCTAGTGACAGGGTCGACGGAAACACCATATATTTT
>TRBJ2-3|once|-|TRBV5-1
CASSVDRELDTQYF
TGCGCCAGCAGCGTCGACAGAGAATTAGATACGCAGTATTTT
>TRBJ2-3|-|TRBD2|TRBV7-2
CASSWLAGSTDTQYF
TGTGCCAGCAGCTGGCTAGCGGGGAGCACAGATACGCAGTATTTT
>TRBJ2-1|-|-|TRBV18
CASSPPEYNEQFF
TGTGCCAGCTCACCACCGGAGTACAATGAGCAGTTCTTC
>TRBJ1-3|few|-|TRBV7-2
CASSLTVFAGLSGNTIYF
TGTGCCAGCAGCTTAACCGTCTTCGCGGGCCTCTCTGGAAACACCATATATTTT
>TRBJ1-4|few|-|TRBV5-1
CASSPGRPTNEKLFF
TGCGCCAGCAGTCCAGGTCGACCGACTAATGAAAAACTGTTTTTT
>TRBJ2-3|-|-|TRBV27
CASSYGLIGTDTQYF
TGTGCCAGCAGTTACGGACTTATTGGCACAGATACGCAGTATTTT
>TRBJ2-3|-|TRBD2|TRBV5-4
CASTMRGSDTQYF
TGTGCCAGCACGATGCGGGGGTCAGATACGCAGTATTTT
>TRBJ2-1|-|TRBD2|TRBV2
CASRPRLAGSGGEQFF
TGTGCCAGCAGGCCAAGACTAGCGGGGTCAGGGGGAGAGCAGTTCTTC
>TRBJ1-3|medium-sized|TRBD1|TRBV7-9
CASSRTGGDSGNTIYF
TGTGCCAGCAGCCGAACAGGGGGCGATTCCGGAAACACCATATATTTT
>TRBJ2-4|-|-|TRBV6-5
CASSYPLENIQYF
TGTGCCAGCAGTTACCCGCTAGAAAACATTCAGTACTTC
>TRBJ2-7|-|-|TRBV7-2
CASSLSRPPYEQYF
TGTGCCAGCAGCTTATCCAGGCCGCCCTACGAGCAGTACTTC
>TRBJ1-4|few|-|TRBV5-4
CASSFIVNEKLFF
TGTGCCAGCAGCTTTATAGTTAATGAAAAACTGTTTTTT
>TRBJ1-1|-|-|TRBV7-2
CASSLYQGSNSEAFF
TGTGCCAGCAGCTTATACCAGGGGTCCAATAGTGAAGCTTTCTTT
>TRBJ2-5|-|TRBD2|TRBV5-4
CASSLGLVLETQYF
TGCGCCAGCAGCCTTGGACTAGTTCTAGAGACCCAGTACTTC
>TRBJ1-1|few|-|TRBV6-5
CASSERAEAFF
TGTGCCAGCAGCGAGCGGGCTGAAGCTTTCTTT
>TRBJ1-1|-|-|TRBV6-1
CASSEVADEAFF
TGTGCCAGCAGTGAAGTGGCAGATGAAGCTTTCTTT
>TRBJ2-4|-|-|TRBV6-6
CASSMALWNIQYF
TGTGCCAGCTCGATGGCCCTCTGGAACATTCAGTACTTC
>TRBJ2-1|-|-|TRBV5-1
CASSLESGSYNEQFF
TGCGCCAGCAGCCTGGAAAGCGGGTCCTACAATGAGCAGTTCTTC
>TRBJ1-6|-|TRBD1|TRBV7-8
CASSLGQGFNSPLHF
TGTGCCAGCAGCTTAGGACAGGGTTTCAATTCACCCCTCCACTTT